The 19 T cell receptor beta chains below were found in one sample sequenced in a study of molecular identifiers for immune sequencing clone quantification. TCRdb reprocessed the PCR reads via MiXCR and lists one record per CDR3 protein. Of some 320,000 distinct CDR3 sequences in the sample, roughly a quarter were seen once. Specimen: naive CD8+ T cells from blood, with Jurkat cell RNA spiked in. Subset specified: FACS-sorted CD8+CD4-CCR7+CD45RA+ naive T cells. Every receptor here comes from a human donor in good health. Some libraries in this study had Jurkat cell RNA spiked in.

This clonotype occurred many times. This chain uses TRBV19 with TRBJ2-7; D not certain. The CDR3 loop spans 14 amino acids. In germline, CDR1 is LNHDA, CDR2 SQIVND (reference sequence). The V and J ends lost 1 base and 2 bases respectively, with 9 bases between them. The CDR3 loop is CASSIGQEAYEQYF. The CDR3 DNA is TGTGCCAGTAGTATAGGTCAGGAAGCCTACGAGCAGTACTTC.

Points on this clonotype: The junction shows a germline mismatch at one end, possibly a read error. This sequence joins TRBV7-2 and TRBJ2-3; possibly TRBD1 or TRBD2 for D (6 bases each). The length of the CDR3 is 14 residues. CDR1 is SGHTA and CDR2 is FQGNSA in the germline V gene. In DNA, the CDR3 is TGTGCCAGCAGCTTTTTCGGGGGCACAGCTACGCAGTATTTT. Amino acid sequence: CASSFFGGTATQYF.

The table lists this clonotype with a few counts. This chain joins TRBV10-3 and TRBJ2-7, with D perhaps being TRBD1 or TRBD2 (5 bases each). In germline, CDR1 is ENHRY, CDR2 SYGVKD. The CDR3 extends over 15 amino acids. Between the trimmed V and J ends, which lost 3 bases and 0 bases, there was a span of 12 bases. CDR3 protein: CAISDLPGTSYEQYF. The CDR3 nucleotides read TGTGCCATCAGTGATTTACCGGGGACCTCCTACGAGCAGTACTTC.

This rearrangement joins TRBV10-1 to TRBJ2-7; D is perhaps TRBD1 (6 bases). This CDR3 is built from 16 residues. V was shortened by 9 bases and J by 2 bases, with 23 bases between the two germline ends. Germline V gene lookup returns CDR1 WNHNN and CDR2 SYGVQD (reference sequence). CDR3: CARNQMGQPETYEQYF. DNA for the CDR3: TGCGCCAGAAACCAAATGGGACAACCAGAGACCTACGAGCAGTACTTC.

The DNA for the CDR3 is TGCGCCAGCAGCCAAGAGGCCCCACGGTACCACGAGCAGTACTTC. It translates to CASSQEAPRYHEQYF. The rearrangement links TRBV4-1 to TRBJ2-7; unclear D gene. The CDR3 extends over 15 amino acids. The germline CDR1 and CDR2 sequences are MGHRA and YSYEKL. Trimming left V 0 bases short and J 5 bases short, with 14 bases between.

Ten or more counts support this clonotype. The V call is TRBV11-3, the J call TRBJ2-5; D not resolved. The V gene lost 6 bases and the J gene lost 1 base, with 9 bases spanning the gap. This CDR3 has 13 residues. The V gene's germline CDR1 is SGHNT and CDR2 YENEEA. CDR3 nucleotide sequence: TGTGCCAGCAGTTTACGCGGCCAAGAGACCCAGTACTTC. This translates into CASSLRGQETQYF.

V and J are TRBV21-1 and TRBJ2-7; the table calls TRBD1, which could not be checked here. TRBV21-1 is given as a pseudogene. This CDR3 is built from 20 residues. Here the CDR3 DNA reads TGTGCCAGCATCGACCCCTCGGATACAGGGGGCCAACTTACGGACTACGAGCAGTACTTC. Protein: CASIDPSDTGGQLTDYEQYF.

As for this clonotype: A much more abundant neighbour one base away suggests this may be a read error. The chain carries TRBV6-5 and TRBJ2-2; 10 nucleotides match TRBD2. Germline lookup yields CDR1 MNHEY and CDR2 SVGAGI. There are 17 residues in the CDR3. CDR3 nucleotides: TGTGCCAGCAGTTACGCCGGACTAGCGGATCACACCGGGGGGCTGTTTTTT. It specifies CASSYAGLADHTGGLFF.

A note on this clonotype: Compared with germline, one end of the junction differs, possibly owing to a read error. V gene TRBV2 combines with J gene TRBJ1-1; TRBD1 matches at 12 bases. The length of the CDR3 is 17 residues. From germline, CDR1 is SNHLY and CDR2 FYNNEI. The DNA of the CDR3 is TGTGCCAGCGGTGAAGCGTTCCCGGGACAGGGGGCGACTGAAGCTTTCTTT. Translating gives CASGEAFPGQGATEAFF.

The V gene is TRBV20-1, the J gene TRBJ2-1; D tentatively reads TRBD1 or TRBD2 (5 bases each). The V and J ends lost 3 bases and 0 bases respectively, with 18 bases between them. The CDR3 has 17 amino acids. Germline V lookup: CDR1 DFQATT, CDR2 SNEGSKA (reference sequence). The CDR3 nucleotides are TGCAGTGCTAGGGGAGAATGGGGGTCGCTCTCCTACAATGAGCAGTTCTTC. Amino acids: CSARGEWGSLSYNEQFF.

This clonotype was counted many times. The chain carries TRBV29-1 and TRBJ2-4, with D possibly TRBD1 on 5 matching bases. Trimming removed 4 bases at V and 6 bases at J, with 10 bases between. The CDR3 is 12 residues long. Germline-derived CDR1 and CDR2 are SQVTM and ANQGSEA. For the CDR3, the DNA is TGCAGCGTTGTACCCCAGGGAAACATTCAGTACTTC. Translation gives CSVVPQGNIQYF.

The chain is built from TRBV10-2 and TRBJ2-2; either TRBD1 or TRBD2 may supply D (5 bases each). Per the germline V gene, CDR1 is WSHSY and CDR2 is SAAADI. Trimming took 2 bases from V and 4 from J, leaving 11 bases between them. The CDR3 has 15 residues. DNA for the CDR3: TGCGCCAGCAGTGAGGGGGCTAGCTTCACCGGGGAGCTGTTTTTT. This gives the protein CASSEGASFTGELFF.

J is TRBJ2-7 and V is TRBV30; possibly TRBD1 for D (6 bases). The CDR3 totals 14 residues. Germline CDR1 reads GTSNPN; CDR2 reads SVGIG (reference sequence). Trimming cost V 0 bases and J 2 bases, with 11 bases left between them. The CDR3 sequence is CAWSVQDSPYEQYF. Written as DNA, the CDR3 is TGTGCCTGGAGTGTCCAGGACAGCCCCTACGAGCAGTACTTC.

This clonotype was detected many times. CDR3 DNA sequence: TGTGCCAGCAGCTTACCGAGGGACAGGGGCGGAAACACCATATATTTT. The encoded protein is CASSLPRDRGGNTIYF. The V call is TRBV7-2, the J call TRBJ1-3; 10 nucleotides align to TRBD1. V was clipped by 2 bases and J by 4 bases; unmatched bases: 5. The V gene's germline CDR1 is SGHTA and CDR2 FQGNSA. The CDR3 spans 16 residues.

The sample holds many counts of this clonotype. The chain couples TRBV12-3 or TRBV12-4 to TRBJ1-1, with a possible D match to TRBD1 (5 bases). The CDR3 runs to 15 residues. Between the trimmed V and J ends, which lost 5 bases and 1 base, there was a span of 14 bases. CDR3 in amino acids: CASSPRQYSNTEAFF. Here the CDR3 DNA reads TGTGCCAGCAGTCCAAGACAGTACTCGAACACTGAAGCTTTCTTT.

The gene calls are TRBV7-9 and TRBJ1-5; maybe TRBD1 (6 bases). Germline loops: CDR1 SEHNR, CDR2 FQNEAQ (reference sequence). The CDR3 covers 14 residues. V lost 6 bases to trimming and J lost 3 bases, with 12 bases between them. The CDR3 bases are TGTGCCAGCAGTCTAGGGGGACACAATCAGCCCCAGCATTTT. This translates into CASSLGGHNQPQHF.

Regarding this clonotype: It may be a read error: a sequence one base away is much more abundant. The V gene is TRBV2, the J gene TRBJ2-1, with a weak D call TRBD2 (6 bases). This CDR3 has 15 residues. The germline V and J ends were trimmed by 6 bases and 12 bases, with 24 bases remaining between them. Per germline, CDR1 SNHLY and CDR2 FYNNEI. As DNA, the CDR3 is TGTGCCAGCAGAGAACTGGCCGGGACTGACTCCCCGCAGTTCTTC. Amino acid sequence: CASRELAGTDSPQFF.

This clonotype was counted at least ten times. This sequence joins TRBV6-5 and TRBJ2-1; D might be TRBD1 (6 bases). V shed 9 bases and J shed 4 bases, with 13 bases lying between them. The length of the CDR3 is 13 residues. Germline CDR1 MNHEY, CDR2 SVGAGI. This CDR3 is CASKRTAYNEQFF. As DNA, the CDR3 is TGTGCCAGTAAGAGGACAGCGTACAATGAGCAGTTCTTC.

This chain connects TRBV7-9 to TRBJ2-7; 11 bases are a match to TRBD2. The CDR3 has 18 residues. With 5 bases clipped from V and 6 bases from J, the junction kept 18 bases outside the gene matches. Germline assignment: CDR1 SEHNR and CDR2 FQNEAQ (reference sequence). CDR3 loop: CASSPTGTSGLGGVEQYF. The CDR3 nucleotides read TGTGCCAGCAGCCCAACAGGGACTAGCGGATTAGGCGGGGTCGAGCAGTACTTC.